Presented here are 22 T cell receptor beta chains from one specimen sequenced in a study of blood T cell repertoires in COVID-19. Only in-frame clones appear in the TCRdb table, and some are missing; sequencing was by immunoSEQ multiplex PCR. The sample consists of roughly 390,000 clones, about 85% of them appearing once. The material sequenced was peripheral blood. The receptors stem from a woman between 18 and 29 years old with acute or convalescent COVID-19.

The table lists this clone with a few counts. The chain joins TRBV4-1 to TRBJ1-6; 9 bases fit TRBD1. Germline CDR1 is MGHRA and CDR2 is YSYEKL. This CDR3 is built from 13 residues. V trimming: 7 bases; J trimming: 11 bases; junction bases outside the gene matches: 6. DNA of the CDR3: TGCGCCAGCACAACAGGGGGCCTCACACCCCTCCACTTT. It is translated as CASTTGGLTPLHF.

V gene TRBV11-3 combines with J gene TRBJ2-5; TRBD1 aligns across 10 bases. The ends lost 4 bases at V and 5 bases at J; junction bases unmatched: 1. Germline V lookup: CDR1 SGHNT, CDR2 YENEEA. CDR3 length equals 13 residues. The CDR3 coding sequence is TGTGCCAGCAGCTCGGACAGGGGGGAGACCCAGTACTTC. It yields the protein CASSSDRGETQYF.

The CDR3 coding sequence is TGTGCCAGCTCACCGCCCAGCTACGAGCAGTACTTC. Protein: CASSPPSYEQYF. The chain combines TRBV18 with TRBJ2-7, with D hard to call. The CDR3 has 12 residues. Germline values: CDR1 KGHSH, CDR2 LQKENI. V gave up 3 bases and J gave up 3 bases, with 6 bases separating them.

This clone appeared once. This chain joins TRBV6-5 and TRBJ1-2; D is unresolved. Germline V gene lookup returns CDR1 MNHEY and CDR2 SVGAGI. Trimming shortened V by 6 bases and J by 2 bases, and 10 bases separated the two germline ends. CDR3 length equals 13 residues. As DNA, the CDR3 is TGTGCCAGCAGCCTCGACGGGAACTATGGCTACACCTTC. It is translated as CASSLDGNYGYTF.

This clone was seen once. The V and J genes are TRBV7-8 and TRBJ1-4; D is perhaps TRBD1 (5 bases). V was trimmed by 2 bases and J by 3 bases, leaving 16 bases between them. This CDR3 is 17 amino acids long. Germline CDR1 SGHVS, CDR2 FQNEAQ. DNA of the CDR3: TGTGCCAGCAGCTTAAGGGCAGGGCCTGCGGCTAATGAAAAACTGTTTTTT. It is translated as CASSLRAGPAANEKLFF.

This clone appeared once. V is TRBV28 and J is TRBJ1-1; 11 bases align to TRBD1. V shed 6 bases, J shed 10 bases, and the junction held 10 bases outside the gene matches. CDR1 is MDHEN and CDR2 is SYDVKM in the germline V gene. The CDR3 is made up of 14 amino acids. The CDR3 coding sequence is TGTGCCAGCAGCGGGGGACAGGGGGGGAGTACAGCTTTCTTT. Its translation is CASSGGQGGSTAFF. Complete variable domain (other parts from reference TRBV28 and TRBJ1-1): DVKVTQSSRYLVKRTGEKVFLECVQDMDHENMFWYRQDPGLGLRLIYFSYDVKMKEKGDIPEGYSVSREKKERFSLILESASTNQTSMYLCASSGGQGGSTAFFGQGTRLTVV.

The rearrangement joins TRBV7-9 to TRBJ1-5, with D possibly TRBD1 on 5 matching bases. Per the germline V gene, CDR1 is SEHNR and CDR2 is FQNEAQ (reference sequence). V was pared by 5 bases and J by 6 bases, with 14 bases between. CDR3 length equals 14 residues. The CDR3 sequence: CASSGMEGIQPQHF. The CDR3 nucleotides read TGTGCCAGCAGCGGCATGGAGGGGATTCAGCCCCAGCATTTT.

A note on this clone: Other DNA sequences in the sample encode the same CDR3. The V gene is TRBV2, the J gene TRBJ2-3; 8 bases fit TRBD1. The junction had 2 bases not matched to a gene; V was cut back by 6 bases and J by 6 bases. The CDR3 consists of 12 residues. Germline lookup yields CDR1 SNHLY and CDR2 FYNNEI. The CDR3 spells CASRDRADTQYF. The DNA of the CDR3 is TGTGCCAGCAGGGACAGGGCTGATACGCAGTATTTT. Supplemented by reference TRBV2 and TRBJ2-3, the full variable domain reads EPEVTQTPSHQVTQMGQEVILRCVPISNHLYFYWYRQILGQKVEFLVSFYNNEISEKSEIFDDQFSVERPDGSNFTLKIRSTKLEDSAMYFCASRDRADTQYFGPGTRLTVL.

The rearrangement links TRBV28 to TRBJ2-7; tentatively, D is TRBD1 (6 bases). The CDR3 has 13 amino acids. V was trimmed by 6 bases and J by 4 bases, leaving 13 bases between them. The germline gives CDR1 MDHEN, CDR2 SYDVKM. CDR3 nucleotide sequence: TGTGCCAGCAGGGAAGGGACAATATACGAGCAGTACTTC. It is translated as CASREGTIYEQYF. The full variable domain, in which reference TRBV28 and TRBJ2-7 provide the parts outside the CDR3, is DVKVTQSSRYLVKRTGEKVFLECVQDMDHENMFWYRQDPGLGLRLIYFSYDVKMKEKGDIPEGYSVSREKKERFSLILESASTNQTSMYLCASREGTIYEQYFGPGTRLTVT.

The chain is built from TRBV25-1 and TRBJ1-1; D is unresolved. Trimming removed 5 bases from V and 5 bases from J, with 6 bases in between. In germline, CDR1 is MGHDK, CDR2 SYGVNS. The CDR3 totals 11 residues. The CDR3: CASSQWTEAFF. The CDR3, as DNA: TGTGCCAGCAGTCAGTGGACTGAAGCTTTCTTT.

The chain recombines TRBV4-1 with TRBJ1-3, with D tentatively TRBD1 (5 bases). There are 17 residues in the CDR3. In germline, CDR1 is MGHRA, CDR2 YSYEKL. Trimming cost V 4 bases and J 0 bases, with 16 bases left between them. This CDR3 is CASSLEGGTYSGNTIYF. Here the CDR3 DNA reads TGCGCCAGCAGCCTAGAGGGAGGGACTTACTCTGGAAACACCATATATTTT.

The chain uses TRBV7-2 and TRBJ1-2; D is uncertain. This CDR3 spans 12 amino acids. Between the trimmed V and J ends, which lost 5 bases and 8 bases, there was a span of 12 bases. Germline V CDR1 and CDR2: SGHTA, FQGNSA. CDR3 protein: CASSSNRRGYTF. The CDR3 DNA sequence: TGTGCCAGCAGCAGTAATCGGAGGGGCTACACCTTC.

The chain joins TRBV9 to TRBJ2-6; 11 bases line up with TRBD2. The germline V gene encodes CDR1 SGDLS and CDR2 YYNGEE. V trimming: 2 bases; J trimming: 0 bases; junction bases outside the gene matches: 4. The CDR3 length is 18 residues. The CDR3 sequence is CASSVGLAGTSGANVLTF. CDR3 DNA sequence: TGTGCCAGCAGCGTCGGACTAGCGGGTACCTCTGGGGCCAACGTCCTGACTTTC.

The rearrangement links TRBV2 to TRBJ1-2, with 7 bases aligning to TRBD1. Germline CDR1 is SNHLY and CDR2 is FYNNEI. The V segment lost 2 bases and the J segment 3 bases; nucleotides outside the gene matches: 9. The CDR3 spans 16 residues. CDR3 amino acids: CASSEIYEGADYGYTF. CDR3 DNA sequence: TGTGCCAGCAGTGAAATCTATGAGGGGGCCGACTATGGCTACACCTTC.

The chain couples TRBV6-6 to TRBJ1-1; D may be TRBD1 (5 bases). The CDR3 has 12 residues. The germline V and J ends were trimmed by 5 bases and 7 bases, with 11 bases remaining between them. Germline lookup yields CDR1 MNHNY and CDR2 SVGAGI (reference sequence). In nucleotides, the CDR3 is TGTGCCAGCAGTAGACAGACGGGTGAAGCTTTCTTT. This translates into CASSRQTGEAFF.

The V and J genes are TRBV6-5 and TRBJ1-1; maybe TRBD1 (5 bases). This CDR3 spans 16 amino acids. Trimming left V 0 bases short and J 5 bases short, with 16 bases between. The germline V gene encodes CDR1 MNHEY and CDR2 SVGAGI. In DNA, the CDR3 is TGTGCCAGCAGTTACTCGACCTCCGGGGGAGGGACTGAAGCTTTCTTT. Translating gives CASSYSTSGGGTEAFF.

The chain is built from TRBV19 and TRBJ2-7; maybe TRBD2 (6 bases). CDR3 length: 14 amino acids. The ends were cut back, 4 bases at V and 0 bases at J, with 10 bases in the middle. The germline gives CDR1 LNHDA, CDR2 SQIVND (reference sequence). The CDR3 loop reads CASSTSESSYEQYF. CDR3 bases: TGTGCCAGTAGTACTAGCGAGAGCTCCTACGAGCAGTACTTC.

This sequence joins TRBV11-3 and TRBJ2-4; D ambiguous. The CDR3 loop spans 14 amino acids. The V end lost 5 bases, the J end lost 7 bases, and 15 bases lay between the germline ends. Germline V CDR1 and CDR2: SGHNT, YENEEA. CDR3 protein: CASSPLQSPNIQYF. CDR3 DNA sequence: TGTGCCAGCAGCCCCCTTCAGTCCCCCAACATTCAGTACTTC. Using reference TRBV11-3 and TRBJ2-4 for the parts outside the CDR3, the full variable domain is EAGVVQSPRYKIIEKKQPVAFWCNPISGHNTLYWYLQNLGQGPELLIRYENEEAVDDSQLPKDRFSAERLKGVDSTLKIQPAELGDSAVYLCASSPLQSPNIQYFGAGTRLSVL.

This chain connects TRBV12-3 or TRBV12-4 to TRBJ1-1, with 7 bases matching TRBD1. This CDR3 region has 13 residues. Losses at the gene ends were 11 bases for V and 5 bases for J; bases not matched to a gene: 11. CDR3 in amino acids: CAGSTGPETEAFF. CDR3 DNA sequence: TGTGCCGGATCGACAGGGCCGGAAACTGAAGCTTTCTTT.

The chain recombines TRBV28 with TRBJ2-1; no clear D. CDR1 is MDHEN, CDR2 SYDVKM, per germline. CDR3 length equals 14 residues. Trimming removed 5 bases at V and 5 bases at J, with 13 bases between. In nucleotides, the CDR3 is TGTGCCAGCAGTGATCTAGTGAAGCACAATGAGCAGTTCTTC. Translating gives CASSDLVKHNEQFF.

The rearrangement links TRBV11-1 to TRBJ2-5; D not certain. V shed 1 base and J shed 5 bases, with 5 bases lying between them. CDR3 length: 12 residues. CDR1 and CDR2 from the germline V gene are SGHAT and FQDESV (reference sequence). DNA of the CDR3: TGTGCCAGCAGCTTAGACCGGGAGACCCAGTACTTC. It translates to CASSLDRETQYF.

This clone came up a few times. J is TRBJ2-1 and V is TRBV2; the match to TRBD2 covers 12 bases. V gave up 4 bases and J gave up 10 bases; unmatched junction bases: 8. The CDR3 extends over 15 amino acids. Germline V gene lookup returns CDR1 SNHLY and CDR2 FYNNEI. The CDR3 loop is CASSGSSGGANEQFF. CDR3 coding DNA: TGTGCCAGCAGTGGCTCTAGCGGGGGGGCCAACGAGCAGTTCTTC.